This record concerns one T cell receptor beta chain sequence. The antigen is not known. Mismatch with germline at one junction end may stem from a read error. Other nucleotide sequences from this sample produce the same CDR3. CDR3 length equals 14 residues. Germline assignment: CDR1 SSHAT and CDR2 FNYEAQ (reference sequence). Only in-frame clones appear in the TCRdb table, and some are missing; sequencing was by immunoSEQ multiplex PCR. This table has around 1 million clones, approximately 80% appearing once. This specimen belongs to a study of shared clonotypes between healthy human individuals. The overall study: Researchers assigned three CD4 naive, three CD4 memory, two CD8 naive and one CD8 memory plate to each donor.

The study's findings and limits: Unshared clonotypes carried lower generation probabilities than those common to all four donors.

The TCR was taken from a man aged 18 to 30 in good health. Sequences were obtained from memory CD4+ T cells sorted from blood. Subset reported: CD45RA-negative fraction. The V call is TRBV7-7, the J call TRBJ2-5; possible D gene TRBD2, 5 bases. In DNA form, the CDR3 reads TGTGCTAGCAGCTTAGAAGGGAGTGGGGAGACCCAGTACTTC. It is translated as CASSLEGSGETQYF.